The 24 T cell receptor beta chains reported below all come from one sample, sequenced in a study of metastatic and nonmetastatic thyroid tumors. Thyroid surgery took place with no prior treatment in any patient. MiXCR re-clonotyped the PCR reads for TCRdb. This sample has 25,000 or so clones, with 20% to 30% found just once. The sample was blood. Source of these receptors: a female donor with papillary thyroid cancer or a benign thyroid nodule (not recorded which). Some clones in this sample may be carry-over from other donors' samples.

The chain couples TRBV6-6 to TRBJ2-3, with 10 nucleotides matching TRBD1. The CDR3 extends over 13 amino acids. The V gene's germline CDR1 is MNHNY and CDR2 SVGAGI (reference sequence). The CDR3 protein is CSLGTGDTDTQYF. The CDR3 DNA is TGTTCCCTCGGGACAGGGGACACAGATACGCAGTATTTT.

This clone was found many times. At one boundary the junction diverges from the germline segment, which might be a read error. The V call is TRBV4-1, the J call TRBJ1-1; TRBD1 might be the D (5 bases). Germline CDR1 MGHRA, CDR2 YSYEKL. The CDR3 is made up of 15 amino acids. The CDR3 loop is CASSQGRGTNTEAFF. CDR3 nucleotide sequence: TGCGCCAGCAGCCAAGGCCGGGGGACTAACACAGAAGCTTTCTTT.

The rearrangement uses TRBV4-3 and TRBJ1-2; 7 bases fit TRBD1. CDR3 length: 14 amino acids. J lost 7 bases, V lost 0 bases, and 5 bases had no gene match. The V gene's germline CDR1 is LGHNA and CDR2 YSLEER. CDR3 residues: CASSQDIRGGGYTF. In DNA form, the CDR3 reads TGCGCCAGCAGCCAAGATATCAGGGGGGGTGGCTACACCTTC.

This clone was observed many times. The gene calls are TRBV10-3 and TRBJ2-6; D not resolved. The germline V and J ends were trimmed by 4 bases and 3 bases, with 13 bases remaining between them. This CDR3 region has 16 residues. CDR1 and CDR2 from the germline V gene are ENHRY and SYGVKD. CDR3 sequence reads: CAISAGTNLGANVLTF. Here the CDR3 DNA reads TGTGCCATCAGTGCAGGAACTAATCTTGGGGCCAACGTCCTGACTTTC.

This clone was found many times. The chain is built from TRBV15 and TRBJ2-1, with 10 bases lining up with TRBD2. The V gene end was trimmed by 9 bases and the J gene end by 13 bases; junction bases not matched to a gene: 12. The CDR3 covers 13 residues. Germline lookup yields CDR1 LNHNV and CDR2 YYDKDF (reference sequence). CDR3 sequence: CATRGLAGVGQFF. The CDR3 region has the DNA TGTGCCACGCGGGGGCTAGCGGGAGTTGGTCAGTTCTTC. Full variable domain (outside the CDR3, taken from reference TRBV15 and TRBJ2-1): DAMVIQNPRYQVTQFGKPVTLSCSQTLNHNVMYWYQQKSSQAPKLLFHYYDKDFNNEADTPDNFQSRRPNTSFCFLDIRSPGLGDTAMYLCATRGLAGVGQFFGPGTRLTVL.

V gene TRBV9 combines with J gene TRBJ2-2; TRBD1 matches at 9 bases. Germline CDR1 and CDR2: SGDLS and YYNGEE. V shed 2 bases, J shed 4 bases, and the junction held 9 bases outside the gene matches. This CDR3 region has 17 residues. CDR3 sequence reads: CASSVAGTGLITGELFF. In DNA, the CDR3 is TGTGCCAGCAGCGTTGCCGGGACAGGGTTAATCACCGGGGAGCTGTTTTTT.

This clone has just one count. A junction boundary mismatches the germline segment, possibly from a read error. The V and J genes are TRBV3-1 and TRBJ1-2, with D maybe TRBD1 (5 bases). In germline, CDR1 is LGHDT, CDR2 YNNKEL (reference sequence). The CDR3 runs 15 residues. The CDR3 coding sequence is TGTGCCATCAGCCAAGGGGCAGCGGGTAGGTGGGGCTACACCTTC. Encoded protein: CAISQGAAGRWGYTF.

In its sample, this clone was seen many times. The chain has TRBV18 and TRBJ1-1, with unresolved D. The CDR3 length is 12 residues. V was shortened by 1 base and J by 3 bases, with 3 bases between the two germline ends. Per the germline V gene, CDR1 is KGHSH and CDR2 is LQKENI. The CDR3 loop reads CASSPQYTEAFF. In nucleotides, the CDR3 is TGTGCCAGCTCACCACAGTACACTGAAGCTTTCTTT.

This clone is medium-sized in the sample. This chain links TRBV2 with TRBJ2-7, with 8 nucleotides matching TRBD1. The CDR3 has 14 residues. Germline V gene sequence: CDR1 SNHLY, CDR2 FYNNEI. With V trimmed by 6 bases and J by 7 bases, 11 bases remained unmatched. CDR3 nucleotides: TGTGCCAGCAGGTCCGGGACAGGAAGCATGGAGCAGTACTTC. This encodes CASRSGTGSMEQYF.

In this sample, this clone turned up many times. This rearrangement joins TRBV11-2 to TRBJ2-3; TRBD1 might be the D (6 bases). V was clipped by 2 bases and J by 1 base, with 13 bases between them. Germline V gene sequence: CDR1 SGHAT, CDR2 FQNNGV. The length of the CDR3 is 16 residues. The CDR3 DNA reads TGTGCCAGCAGCTTACTTCAGGGGCTGGGCACAGATACGCAGTATTTT. Translation: CASSLLQGLGTDTQYF.

V usage is TRBV11-2 and J usage is TRBJ2-1; 11 bases line up with TRBD2. V trimming: 1 base; J trimming: 9 bases; junction bases outside the gene matches: 2. CDR1 and CDR2 from the germline V gene are SGHAT and FQNNGV. There are 14 residues in the CDR3. The CDR3 region has the DNA TGTGCCAGCAGCTTAGGTCTAGCGGGAGGTGAGCAGTTCTTC. Translated, it gives CASSLGLAGGEQFF.

Many counts were recorded for this clone. A much bigger clone sits one base away, suggesting this may be a read error. This chain joins TRBV6-2 or TRBV6-3 and TRBJ2-4, with TRBD2 identical over 9 bases. CDR3 length: 19 amino acids. CDR1 and CDR2 from the germline V gene are MNHEY and SVGEGT. This chain's CDR3 is CASSYGLAGLLHTKNTQYF. The DNA of the CDR3 is TGTGCCAGCAGTTACGGTCTAGCGGGACTCCTACACACCAAAAACACTCAGTACTTC.

This chain links TRBV4-1 with TRBJ1-4; 8 nucleotides line up with TRBD1. Germline CDR1 and CDR2: MGHRA and YSYEKL. Trimming cost V 3 bases and J 8 bases; bases outside gene matches: 14. The CDR3 is made up of 17 amino acids. CDR3 loop: CASSHVRLDRVGEKLFF. CDR3 bases: TGCGCCAGCAGCCATGTGCGTTTGGACAGGGTGGGAGAAAAACTGTTTTTT.

This clone appeared a single time. The chain recombines TRBV20-1 with TRBJ2-1; 13 bases map to TRBD2. This CDR3 is built from 17 residues. Looked up from germline, CDR1 is DFQATT and CDR2 is SNEGSKA (reference sequence). J lost 9 bases, V lost 4 bases, and 15 bases had no gene match. The CDR3 DNA sequence: TGCAGTGCTACATCCCGACTAGCGGGAGGTTATTCGGGTGAGCAGTTCTTC. Amino acids: CSATSRLAGGYSGEQFF.

Comment on this clone: The CDR3 does not end in the conserved phenylalanine or tryptophan, so this is likely a read error. CDR3 DNA sequence: TGCAGTGCCGTTCGGGGACAAAAGAACACTGAAGCTTTCCTT. Translation: CSAVRGQKNTEAFL. This chain links TRBV20-1 with TRBJ1-1, with D perhaps matching TRBD1 (6 bases). The CDR3 totals 14 residues. Germline CDR1 reads DFQATT; CDR2 reads SNEGSKA (reference sequence). The germline V and J ends were trimmed by 6 bases and 1 base, with 15 bases remaining between them.

In this sample, this clone turned up a few times. The chain employs TRBV10-1 and TRBJ2-7, with D possibly TRBD1 on 6 matching bases. The germline V gene has CDR1 WNHNN and CDR2 SYGVQD (reference sequence). With 4 bases removed from V and 2 bases from J, the gap between germline ends came to 12 bases. The CDR3 has 14 amino acids. The CDR3 nucleotides are TGCGCCAGCAGTGCGGAGGACAGTCCCTACGAGCAGTACTTC. As protein: CASSAEDSPYEQYF.

This clone has more than one count but fewer than ten. This sequence joins TRBV27 and TRBJ2-1; TRBD2 matches at 8 bases. From germline, CDR1 is MNHEY and CDR2 SMNVEV (reference sequence). The CDR3 consists of 14 residues. The ends lost 8 bases at V and 2 bases at J; junction bases unmatched: 5. The CDR3 nucleotides read TGTGCCAGCGCAAGCGGGAGTACCTACAATGAGCAGTTCTTC. As protein: CASASGSTYNEQFF.

This clone is categorized as medium-sized. The chain couples TRBV5-1 to TRBJ1-2; no clear D. V dropped 4 bases and J dropped 1 base, with 11 bases sitting between them. CDR3 length: 14 residues. Germline CDR1 and CDR2: SGHRS and YFSETQ. The CDR3 DNA sequence: TGCGCCAGCAGCGACATCCGGGTTAACTATGGCTACACCTTC. Its translation: CASSDIRVNYGYTF. Full variable domain (missing parts from reference TRBV5-1 and TRBJ1-2): KAGVTQTPRYLIKTRGQQVTLSCSPISGHRSVSWYQQTPGQGLQFLFEYFSETQRNKGNFPGRFSGRQFSNSRSEMNVSTLELGDSALYLCASSDIRVNYGYTFGSGTRLTVV.

This clone is medium-sized in the sample. This sequence joins TRBV6-1 and TRBJ1-2, with D hard to call. The germline V gene encodes CDR1 MNHNS and CDR2 SASEGT. V dropped 5 bases and J dropped 4 bases, with 17 bases sitting between them. This CDR3 is built from 15 residues. This CDR3 reads CASSLEARYSYGYTF. The CDR3 nucleotides read TGTGCCAGCAGTCTAGAAGCACGATACAGCTATGGCTACACCTTC.

This clone has ten or more counts. The chain couples TRBV30 to TRBJ1-3; 7 bases are shared with TRBD1. The J segment lost 7 bases and the V segment lost 3 bases, leaving 9 bases of the junction unmatched. Germline loops: CDR1 GTSNPN, CDR2 SVGIG (reference sequence). The CDR3 runs 14 residues. In DNA form, the CDR3 reads TGTGCCTGGAGCAAGACAGGGCCGGGGAACACCATATATTTT. Its protein is CAWSKTGPGNTIYF.

This rearrangement joins TRBV6-6 to TRBJ2-7, with D hard to call. The CDR3 covers 15 residues. V lost 0 bases and J lost 0, with 9 bases in between. In germline, CDR1 is MNHNY, CDR2 SVGAGI (reference sequence). CDR3 protein: CASSYSSPVSYEQYF. In DNA, the CDR3 is TGTGCCAGCAGTTACTCGAGTCCAGTCTCCTACGAGCAGTACTTC.

This chain uses TRBV5-1 with TRBJ1-2; TRBD1 might be the D (5 bases). V lost 0 bases and J 10 bases, leaving 16 bases between the germline ends. Germline CDR1 is SGHRS and CDR2 is YFSETQ. The CDR3 consists of 14 residues. CDR3 in amino acids: CASSLAGPLNLYTF. The CDR3 bases are TGCGCCAGCAGCTTGGCGGGACCACTAAACCTCTACACCTTC.

The V and J genes are TRBV30 and TRBJ2-7; D is ambiguous. The V end was cut by 0 bases, the J end by 3 bases, with 9 bases between. The CDR3 runs 13 residues. Germline V gene lookup returns CDR1 GTSNPN and CDR2 SVGIG (reference sequence). The CDR3: CAWSVSGNYEQYF. The CDR3 DNA reads TGTGCCTGGAGTGTATCTGGGAACTACGAGCAGTACTTC. Complete variable domain (other parts from reference TRBV30 and TRBJ2-7): SQTIHQWPATLVQPVGSPLSLECTVEGTSNPNLYWYRQAAGRGLQLLFYSVGIGQISSEVPQNLSASRPQDRQFILSSKKLLLSDSGFYLCAWSVSGNYEQYFGPGTRLTVT.

This clone has only a few counts. The V and J genes are TRBV19 and TRBJ2-3; tentatively, D is TRBD2 (6 bases). The germline V gene has CDR1 LNHDA and CDR2 SQIVND (reference sequence). The CDR3 runs 13 residues. V lost 7 bases and J 12 bases, leaving 20 bases between the germline ends. The CDR3 DNA reads TGTGCCAGTAAGTTGCCCCGGGGAGGTACTCAGTATTTT. Its translation: CASKLPRGGTQYF.